This TCR beta chain was sequenced in a study of kidney transplant recipient with SARS-CoV-2 infection. TCRdb itself ran the reads through MiXCR, one entry per CDR3 protein. The sample shows 250,000 or so distinct CDR3 sequences, more than 25% of them seen only once. The germline V gene has CDR1 KGHSH and CDR2 LQKENI. V was trimmed by 3 bases and J by 4 bases, leaving 3 bases between them. This CDR3 contains 11 residues. This clonotype was sampled from a young adult male patient who had COVID-19 and was a kidney transplant recipient. Certain T cells may be donor cells from the graft. Sequenced material: a blood sample, taken at baseline and on day 111 from a kidney transplant recipient. The rearrangement links TRBV18 to TRBJ1-2; D ambiguous. In DNA, the CDR3 is TGTGCCAGCTCACCGGGCTATGGCTACACCTTC. This translates into CASSPGYGYTF. The entire variable domain, with the rest obtained from reference TRBV18 and TRBJ1-2, is as follows: NAGVMQNPRHLVRRRGQEARLRCSPMKGHSHVYWYRQLPEEGLKFMVYLQKENIIDESGMPKERFSAEFPKEGPSILRIQQVVRGDSAAYFCASSPGYGYTFGSGTRLTVV.